This TCR beta chain stems from a study of blood T cells in healthy people across ages. The length of the CDR3 is 10 residues. CDR1 is DFQATT, CDR2 SNEGSKA, per germline (reference sequence). Trimming left V 6 bases short and J 9 bases short, with 9 bases between. For the second PCR, which ran for about 6 to 11 cycles, a sample-barcoded 5' primer and a J-beta primer mix were used. TCRdb fed the 5' RACE reads into MiXCR, producing one record per CDR3 protein. The repertoire holds fewer than 900,000 distinct CDR3 sequences, with about 40% as singletons. There were at least 6 micrograms of total RNA extracted from every sample. Regarding the study as a whole: The lack of PBMC sorting stopped any conclusive naive versus antigen-experienced comparison. TCR beta diversity per million T cells fell roughly linearly with age.

This clonotype was detected a few times. The antigen is unknown. This sequence joins TRBV20-1 and TRBJ2-1, with D hard to call. The sequenced sample consisted of blood. The receptor was isolated from a woman between 55 and 75 years old in good health. The CDR3 nucleotides read TGCAGTGCGGAGTCCGTTGAGCAGTTCTTC. Translated: CSAESVEQFF.